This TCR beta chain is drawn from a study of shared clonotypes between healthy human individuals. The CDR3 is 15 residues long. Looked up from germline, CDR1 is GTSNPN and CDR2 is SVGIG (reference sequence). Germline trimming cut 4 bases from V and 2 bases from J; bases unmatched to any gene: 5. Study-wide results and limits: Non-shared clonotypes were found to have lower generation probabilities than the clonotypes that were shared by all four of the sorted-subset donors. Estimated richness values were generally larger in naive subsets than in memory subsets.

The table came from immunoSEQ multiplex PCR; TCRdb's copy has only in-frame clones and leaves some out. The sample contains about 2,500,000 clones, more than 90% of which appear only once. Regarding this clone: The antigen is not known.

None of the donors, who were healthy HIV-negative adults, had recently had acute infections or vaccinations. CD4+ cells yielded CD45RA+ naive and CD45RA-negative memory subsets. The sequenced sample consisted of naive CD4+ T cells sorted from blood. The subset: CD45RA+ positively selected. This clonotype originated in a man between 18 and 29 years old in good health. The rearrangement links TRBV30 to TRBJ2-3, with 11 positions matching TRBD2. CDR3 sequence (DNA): TGTGCCTGGACATTAGCGGGGGGGGCCACAGATACGCAGTATTTT. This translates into CAWTLAGGATDTQYF.